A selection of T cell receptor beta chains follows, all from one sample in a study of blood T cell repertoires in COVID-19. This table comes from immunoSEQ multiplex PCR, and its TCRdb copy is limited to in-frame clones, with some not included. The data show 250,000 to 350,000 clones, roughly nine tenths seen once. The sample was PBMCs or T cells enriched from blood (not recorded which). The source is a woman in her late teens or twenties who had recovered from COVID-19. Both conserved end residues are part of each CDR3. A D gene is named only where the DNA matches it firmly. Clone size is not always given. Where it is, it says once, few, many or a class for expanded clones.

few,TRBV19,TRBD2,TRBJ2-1,TGTGCCAGTAGGAGGGGACTAGCGGTCTACAATGAGCAGTTCTTC,CASRRGLAVYNEQFF
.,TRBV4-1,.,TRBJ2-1,TGCGCCAGCAGCCACCGGGACTTAAACAATGAGCAGTTCTTC,CASSHRDLNNEQFF
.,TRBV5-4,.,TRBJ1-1,TGTGCCAGCAGCTTTTGGGGGCGACGAACTGAAGCTTTCTTT,CASSFWGRRTEAFF
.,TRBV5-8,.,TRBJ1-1,TGTGCCAGCAGCTTCTGGGGGGGGGAGACTGAAGCTTTCTTT,CASSFWGGETEAFF
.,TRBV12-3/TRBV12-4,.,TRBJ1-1,TGTGCCAGCAGCCGGTTTCGTACTGAAGCTTTCTTT,CASSRFRTEAFF
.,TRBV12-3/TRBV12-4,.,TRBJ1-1,TGTGCCACGAAAGGGCGGGTGAACACTGAAGCTTTCTTT,CATKGRVNTEAFF
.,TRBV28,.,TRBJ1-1,TGTGCCAGCATCGTTTCAGGGGAGCAAACTGAAGCTTTCTTT,CASIVSGEQTEAFF
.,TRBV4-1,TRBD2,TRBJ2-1,TGCGCCAGCAGCCACGAGGGACTAAACAATGAGCAGTTCTTC,CASSHEGLNNEQFF
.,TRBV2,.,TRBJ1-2,TGTGCCAGCAGTGAGTCTTGGAGTGGCTACACCTTC,CASSESWSGYTF
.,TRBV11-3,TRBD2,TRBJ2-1,TGTGCCAGCAGCTTAGATGGCGCTAGCGGGGGCCCCTACAATGAGCAGTTCTTC,CASSLDGASGGPYNEQFF
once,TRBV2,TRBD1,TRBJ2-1,TGTGCCAGCAGCCCCCCAGGGGGAAGCTCCTACAATGAGCAGTTCTTC,CASSPPGGSSYNEQFF
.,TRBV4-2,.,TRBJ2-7,TGTGCCAGCAGCCAAAATGAGGGGGGGCAGCCCGAAGAGCAGTACTTC,CASSQNEGGQPEEQYF